Following are 9 T cell receptor beta chains from one sample sequenced in a study of blood T cell repertoires in COVID-19. Method: immunoSEQ multiplex PCR; TCRdb's copy keeps in-frame clones and lacks some. The sample shows about 250,000 clones, about 86% of them seen only once. Source material: peripheral blood. The receptor set was obtained from a man in his fifties with active or convalescent COVID-19.

The genes are TRBV4-2 and TRBJ1-3; D gene uncertain. CDR3 size: 16 residues. V lost 0 bases to trimming and J lost 0 bases, with 9 bases between them. CDR1 is LGHNA, CDR2 YNFKEQ, per germline. CDR3 coding DNA: TGTGCCAGCAGCCAAGATACACCAAGCTCTGGAAACACCATATATTTT. This sequence encodes CASSQDTPSSGNTIYF.

The chain uses TRBV19 and TRBJ2-2, with D possibly TRBD1 on 7 matching bases. The V gene lost 9 bases and the J gene lost 6 bases, with 26 bases spanning the gap. Germline V gene lookup returns CDR1 LNHDA and CDR2 SQIVND (reference sequence). The CDR3 extends over 17 amino acids. CDR3 nucleotide sequence: TGTGCCAGCGAGAGGGGAACCGGGACAGCGGGTTCCGGGGAGCTGTTTTTT. It specifies CASERGTGTAGSGELFF.

This chain joins TRBV7-3 and TRBJ2-3; 10 nucleotides agree with TRBD2. Looked up from germline, CDR1 is SGHTA and CDR2 is FQGTGA. CDR3 length equals 15 residues. V shed 5 bases and J 1 base; nucleotides not matched to a gene: 3. The CDR3 is CASSTLAGGTDTQYF. The CDR3 DNA follows: TGTGCCAGCAGCACCCTAGCGGGGGGCACAGATACGCAGTATTTT.

CDR3 region: CTSRGSGGSHRQYF. For the CDR3, the DNA is TGCACCAGCAGAGGTAGCGGGGGGTCCCATCGGCAGTACTTC. The chain uses TRBV1 and TRBJ2-7; the listed D gene, TRBD2, was not tested against the DNA. TRBV1 is a listed pseudogene. CDR3 length: 14 residues.

Concerning this clone itself: The same CDR3 also results from other DNA sequences found in this sample. The chain employs TRBV27 and TRBJ1-6; 8 bases agree with TRBD1. V dropped 5 bases and J dropped 7; count of bases not matched to a gene: 7. The CDR3 totals 15 residues. Germline CDR1 is MNHEY and CDR2 is SMNVEV (reference sequence). The CDR3 sequence is CASSPRTGSNSPLHF. The DNA for the CDR3 is TGTGCCAGCAGTCCGCGGACAGGGTCCAATTCACCCCTCCACTTT.

The chain links TRBV4-2 to TRBJ2-1, with 7 bases that match TRBD2. Per the germline V gene, CDR1 is LGHNA and CDR2 is YNFKEQ. Losses at the gene ends were 0 bases for V and 4 bases for J; bases not matched to a gene: 12. The CDR3 is 18 amino acids. The CDR3 loop is CASSQDLLAGLGYNEQFF. CDR3 sequence (DNA): TGTGCCAGCAGCCAAGACCTACTAGCCGGACTAGGGTACAATGAGCAGTTCTTC.

The J gene is TRBJ2-7, the V gene TRBV7-3, with D perhaps matching TRBD2 (6 bases). The CDR3 runs to 13 residues. Looked up from germline, CDR1 is SGHTA and CDR2 is FQGTGA. V gave up 2 bases and J gave up 5 bases, with 10 bases separating them. CDR3 in amino acids: CASSLPSGDEQYF. CDR3 coding DNA: TGTGCCAGCAGCTTACCCTCGGGGGACGAGCAGTACTTC.

In the case of this clone: Other DNA variants within this sample encode the same CDR3. This sequence joins TRBV7-9 and TRBJ2-2; D not certain. Trimming pared 1 base from V and 0 bases from J, leaving 6 bases between. Germline V gene sequence: CDR1 SEHNR, CDR2 FQNEAQ (reference sequence). The CDR3 runs to 15 residues. The CDR3 DNA reads as TGTGCCAGCAGCTTAGGGGCTGCGAACACCGGGGAGCTGTTTTTT. Translated, it gives CASSLGAANTGELFF. Complete variable domain (other parts from reference TRBV7-9 and TRBJ2-2): DTGVSQNPRHKITKRGQNVTFRCDPISEHNRLYWYRQTLGQGPEFLTYFQNEAQLEKSRLLSDRFSAERPKGSFSTLEIQRTEQGDSAMYLCASSLGAANTGELFFGEGSRLTVL.

V and J are TRBV7-3 and TRBJ1-1; 7 positions match TRBD1. This CDR3 spans 14 amino acids. Trimming cost V 0 bases and J 8 bases; bases outside gene matches: 6. In germline, CDR1 is SGHTA, CDR2 FQGTGA. This CDR3 reads CASSLTWGDREAFF. CDR3 bases: TGTGCCAGCAGCTTAACGTGGGGGGACAGAGAAGCTTTCTTT.